This T cell receptor (beta chain) was identified in a study of metastatic and nonmetastatic thyroid tumors. Study overall: Repertoires of blood and of tissue (tumor or nodule) from malignant and benign thyroid patients were compared.

CDR3 length: 14 residues. Trimming took 5 bases from V and 2 from J, leaving 12 bases between them. All patients were untreated before thyroid surgery. This clone came up many times. Its target is not known. Study processing details: What underpinned the distant-metastasis classifier for papillary thyroid cancer was the set of CDR3 differences across clinicopathological groups. TCRdb reprocessed the PCR reads using MiXCR. These V and J calls originate from TCRdb's pipeline instead of the authors' own analysis. The sample has 30,000 to 50,000 clones, under 20% seen once. Points from the study as a whole: Benign nodules were reported to have significantly lower TCR beta diversity than malignant thyroid tumors, in blood and tumor.

The origin of this receptor is a female donor with papillary thyroid cancer or a benign thyroid nodule (not recorded which). Some clones in this sample may be carry-over from other donors' samples. The sample was tumor tissue. The chain is built from TRBV12-3 or TRBV12-4 and TRBJ1-2; possibly TRBD1 for D (5 bases). The CDR3 region has the DNA TGTGCCAGCAGTCCACGCCGGGACAACTATGGCTACACCTTC. It encodes CASSPRRDNYGYTF.